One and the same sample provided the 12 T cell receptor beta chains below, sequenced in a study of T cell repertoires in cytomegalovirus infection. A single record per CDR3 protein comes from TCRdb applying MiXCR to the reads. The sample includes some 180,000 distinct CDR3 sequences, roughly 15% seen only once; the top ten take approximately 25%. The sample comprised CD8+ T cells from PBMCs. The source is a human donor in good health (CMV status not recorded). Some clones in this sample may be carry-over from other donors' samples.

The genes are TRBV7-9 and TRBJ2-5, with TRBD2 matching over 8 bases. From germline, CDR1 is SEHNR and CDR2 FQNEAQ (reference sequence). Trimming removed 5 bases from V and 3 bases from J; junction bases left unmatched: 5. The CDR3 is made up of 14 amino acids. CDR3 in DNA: TGTGCCAGCAGCGGATTCGGGGGGGAAGAGACCCAGTACTTC. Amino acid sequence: CASSGFGGEETQYF.

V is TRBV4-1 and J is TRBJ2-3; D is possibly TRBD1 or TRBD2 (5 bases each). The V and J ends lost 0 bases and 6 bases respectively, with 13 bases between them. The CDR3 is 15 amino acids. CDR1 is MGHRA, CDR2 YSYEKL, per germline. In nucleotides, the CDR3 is TGCGCCAGCAGCCAAGACAGGGACGGATGGGATACGCAGTATTTT. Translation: CASSQDRDGWDTQYF.

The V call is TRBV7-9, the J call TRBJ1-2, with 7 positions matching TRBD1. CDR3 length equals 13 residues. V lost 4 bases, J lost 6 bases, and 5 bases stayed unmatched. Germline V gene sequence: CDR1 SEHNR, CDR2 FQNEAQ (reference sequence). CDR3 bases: TGTGCCAGCAGCTACGACAGGGTGAATGGCTACACCTTC. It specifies CASSYDRVNGYTF.

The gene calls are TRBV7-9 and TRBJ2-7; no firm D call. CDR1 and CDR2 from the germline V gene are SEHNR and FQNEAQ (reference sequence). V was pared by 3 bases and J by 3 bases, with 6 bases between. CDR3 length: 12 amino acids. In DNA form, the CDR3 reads TGTGCCAGCAGCTTGGAATTCTACGAGCAGTACTTC. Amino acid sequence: CASSLEFYEQYF.

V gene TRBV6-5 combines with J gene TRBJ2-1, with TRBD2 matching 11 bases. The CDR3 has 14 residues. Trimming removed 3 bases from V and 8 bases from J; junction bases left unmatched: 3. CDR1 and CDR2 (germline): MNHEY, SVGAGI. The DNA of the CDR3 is TGTGCCAGCAGTTATAGCGGGGGGGTGGATGAGCAGTTCTTC. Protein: CASSYSGGVDEQFF.

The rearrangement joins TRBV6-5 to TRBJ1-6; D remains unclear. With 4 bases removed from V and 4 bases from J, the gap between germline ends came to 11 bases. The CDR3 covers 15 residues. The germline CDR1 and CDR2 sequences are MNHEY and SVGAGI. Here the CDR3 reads CASSLYAEYNSPLHF. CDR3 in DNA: TGTGCCAGCAGTTTGTACGCAGAATATAATTCACCCCTCCACTTT.

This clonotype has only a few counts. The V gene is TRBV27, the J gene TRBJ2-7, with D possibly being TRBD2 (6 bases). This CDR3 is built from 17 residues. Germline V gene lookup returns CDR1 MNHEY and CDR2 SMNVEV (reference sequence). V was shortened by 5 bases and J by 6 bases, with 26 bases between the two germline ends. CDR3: CASSTPTRDSPGGEQYF. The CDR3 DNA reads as TGTGCCAGCAGTACACCTACCCGAGACTCCCCCGGGGGCGAGCAGTACTTC.

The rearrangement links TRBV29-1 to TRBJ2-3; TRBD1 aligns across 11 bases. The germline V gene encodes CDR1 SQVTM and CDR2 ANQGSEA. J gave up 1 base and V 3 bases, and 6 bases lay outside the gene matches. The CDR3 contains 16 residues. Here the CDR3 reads CSVDPDRGQGTDTQYF. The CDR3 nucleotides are TGCAGCGTTGACCCGGACAGGGGGCAAGGCACAGATACGCAGTATTTT.

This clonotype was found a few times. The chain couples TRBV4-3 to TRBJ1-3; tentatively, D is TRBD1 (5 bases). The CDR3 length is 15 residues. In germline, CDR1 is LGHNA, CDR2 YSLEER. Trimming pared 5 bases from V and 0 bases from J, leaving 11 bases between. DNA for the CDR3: TGCGCCAGCAGCACCGGGACTGGCTCTGGAAACACCATATATTTT. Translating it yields CASSTGTGSGNTIYF.

CDR3 loop: CASRQTGEDTEAFF. The CDR3 DNA reads as TGTGCCAGCAGACAGACAGGGGAAGATACTGAAGCTTTCTTT. The chain is built from TRBV12-3 or TRBV12-4 and TRBJ1-1; TRBD1 agrees at 8 bases. The CDR3 is made up of 14 amino acids. The V gene end was trimmed by 6 bases and the J gene end by 5 bases; junction bases not matched to a gene: 8.

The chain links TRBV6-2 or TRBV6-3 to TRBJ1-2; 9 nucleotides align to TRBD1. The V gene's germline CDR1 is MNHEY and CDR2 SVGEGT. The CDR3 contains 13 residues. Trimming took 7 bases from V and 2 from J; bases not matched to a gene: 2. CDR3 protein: CASTGQGNYGYTF. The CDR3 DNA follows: TGTGCCAGCACTGGACAGGGGAACTATGGCTACACCTTC.

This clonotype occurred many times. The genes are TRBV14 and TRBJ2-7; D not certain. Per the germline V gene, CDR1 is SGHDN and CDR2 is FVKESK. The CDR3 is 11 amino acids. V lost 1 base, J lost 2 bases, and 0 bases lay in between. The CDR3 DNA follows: TGTGCCAGCAGCCAAGCCTACGAGCAGTACTTC. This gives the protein CASSQAYEQYF.